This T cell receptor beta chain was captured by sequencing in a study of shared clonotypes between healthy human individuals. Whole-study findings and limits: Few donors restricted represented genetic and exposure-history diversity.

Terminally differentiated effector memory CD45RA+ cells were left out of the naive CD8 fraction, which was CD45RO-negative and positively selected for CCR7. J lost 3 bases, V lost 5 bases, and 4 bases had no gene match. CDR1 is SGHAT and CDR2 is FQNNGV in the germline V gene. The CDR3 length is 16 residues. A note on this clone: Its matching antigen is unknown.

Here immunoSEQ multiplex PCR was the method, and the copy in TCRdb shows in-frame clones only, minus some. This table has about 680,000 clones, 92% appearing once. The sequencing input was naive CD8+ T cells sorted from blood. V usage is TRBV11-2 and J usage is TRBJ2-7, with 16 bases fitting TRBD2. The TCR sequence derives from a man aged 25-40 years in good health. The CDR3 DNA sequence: TGTGCCAGCAGCCCCGGGACTAGCGGGAGGGTCTACGAGCAGTACTTC. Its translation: CASSPGTSGRVYEQYF. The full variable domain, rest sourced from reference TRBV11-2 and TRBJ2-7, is EAGVAQSPRYKIIEKRQSVAFWCNPISGHATLYWYQQILGQGPKLLIQFQNNGVVDDSQLPKDRFSAERLKGVDSTLKIQPAKLEDSAVYLCASSPGTSGRVYEQYFGPGTRLTVT.